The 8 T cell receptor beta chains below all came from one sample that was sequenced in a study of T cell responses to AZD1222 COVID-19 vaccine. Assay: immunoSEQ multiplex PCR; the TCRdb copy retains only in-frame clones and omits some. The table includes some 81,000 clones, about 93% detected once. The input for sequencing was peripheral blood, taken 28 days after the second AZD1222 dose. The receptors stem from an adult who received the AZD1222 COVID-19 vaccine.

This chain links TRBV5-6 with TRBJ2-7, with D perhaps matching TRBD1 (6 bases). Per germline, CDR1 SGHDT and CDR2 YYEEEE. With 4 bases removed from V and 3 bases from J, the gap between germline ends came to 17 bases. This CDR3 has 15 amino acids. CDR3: CASSIGTGSDYEQYF. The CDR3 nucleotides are TGTGCCAGCAGCATCGGAACAGGGTCGGACTACGAGCAGTACTTC.

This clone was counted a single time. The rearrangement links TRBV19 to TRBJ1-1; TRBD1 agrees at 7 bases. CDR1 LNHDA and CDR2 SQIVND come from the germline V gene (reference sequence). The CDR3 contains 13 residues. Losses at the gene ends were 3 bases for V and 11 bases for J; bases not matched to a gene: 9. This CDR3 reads CASSIAGTVVAFF. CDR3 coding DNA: TGTGCCAGTAGTATCGCCGGGACAGTAGTGGCTTTCTTT.

The CDR3 region is CASSLRQLNTEAFF. Written as DNA, the CDR3 is TGCGCCAGCAGCTTGAGACAGTTGAACACTGAAGCTTTCTTT. V gene TRBV5-1 combines with J gene TRBJ1-1; tentatively, D is TRBD1 (5 bases). Trimming removed 1 base at V and 0 bases at J, with 7 bases between. Germline CDR1 SGHRS, CDR2 YFSETQ. The CDR3 runs to 14 residues. Filled out from reference TRBV5-1 and TRBJ1-1, the complete variable domain reads KAGVTQTPRYLIKTRGQQVTLSCSPISGHRSVSWYQQTPGQGLQFLFEYFSETQRNKGNFPGRFSGRQFSNSRSEMNVSTLELGDSALYLCASSLRQLNTEAFFGQGTRLTVV.

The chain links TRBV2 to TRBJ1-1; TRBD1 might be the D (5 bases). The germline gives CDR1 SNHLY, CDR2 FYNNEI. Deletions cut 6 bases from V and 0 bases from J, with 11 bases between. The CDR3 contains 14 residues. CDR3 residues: CASSRLGVNTEAFF. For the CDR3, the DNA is TGTGCCAGCAGCCGACTGGGGGTGAACACTGAAGCTTTCTTT.

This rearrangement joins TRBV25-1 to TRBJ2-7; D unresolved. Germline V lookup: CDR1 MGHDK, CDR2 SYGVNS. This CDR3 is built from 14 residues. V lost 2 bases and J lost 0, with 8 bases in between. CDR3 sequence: CASSEGGLSYEQYF. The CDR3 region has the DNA TGTGCCAGCAGTGAAGGTGGCCTCTCCTACGAGCAGTACTTC.

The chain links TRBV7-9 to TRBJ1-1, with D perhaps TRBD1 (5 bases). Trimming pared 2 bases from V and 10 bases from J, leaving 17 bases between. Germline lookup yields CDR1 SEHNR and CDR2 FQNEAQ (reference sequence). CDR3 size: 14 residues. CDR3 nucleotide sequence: TGTGCCAGCAGCTTAACCGTGGGGGGATTTCGAGCTTTCTTT. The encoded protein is CASSLTVGGFRAFF.

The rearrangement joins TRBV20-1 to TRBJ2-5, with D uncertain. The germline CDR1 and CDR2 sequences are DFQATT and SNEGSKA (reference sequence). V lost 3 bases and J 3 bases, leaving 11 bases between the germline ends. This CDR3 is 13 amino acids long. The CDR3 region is CSASSVTKETQYF. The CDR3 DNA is TGCAGTGCTAGTTCCGTCACCAAAGAGACCCAGTACTTC.

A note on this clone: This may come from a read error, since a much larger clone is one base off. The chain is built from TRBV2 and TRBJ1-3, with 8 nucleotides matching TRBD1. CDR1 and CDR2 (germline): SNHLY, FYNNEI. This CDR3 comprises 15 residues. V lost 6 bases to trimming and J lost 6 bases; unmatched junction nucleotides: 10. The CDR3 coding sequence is TGTGCCAGCAGCTCCCAGGGGGCGCCTGAAAACACCATATATTTT. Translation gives CASSSQGAPENTIYF.